A selection of T cell receptor beta chains follows, all from one sample in a study of T cell responses to AZD1222 COVID-19 vaccine. Assay used: immunoSEQ multiplex PCR; TCRdb lists only in-frame clones, some missing. Here the sample spans about 77,000 clones, 92% being singletons. This specimen consisted of peripheral blood, obtained 28 days after the second AZD1222 dose. These receptors were collected from an adult who received the AZD1222 COVID-19 vaccine. The CDR3 runs from the conserved cysteine through the conserved F or W. The order of the fields is clone size, D gene, V gene, J gene, CDR3 protein, CDR3 DNA. D genes are given only for firm matches. Where a row states a size, it is once, few, many or the class of an expanded clone; other rows omit it.

NA	TRBD2	TRBV15	TRBJ2-7	CATSRSLRTSGIDEQYF	TGTGCCACCAGCAGAAGCCTCCGGACTAGCGGGATCGACGAGCAGTACTTC
NA	NA	TRBV19	TRBJ1-1	CASSITGGNTEAFF	TGTGCCAGTAGTATAACTGGGGGGAACACTGAAGCTTTCTTT
NA	NA	TRBV30	TRBJ2-2	CAWSESFTFSTGELFF	TGTGCCTGGAGTGAGTCGTTCACTTTCAGCACCGGGGAGCTGTTTTTT
NA	NA	TRBV4-1	TRBJ2-3	CASSSHEGTYSGDTQYF	TGCGCCAGCAGCAGCCACGAAGGGACATATTCGGGAGATACGCAGTATTTT
NA	TRBD2	TRBV2	TRBJ2-5	CASSFSGGDETQYF	TGTGCCAGCAGTTTTAGCGGGGGGGATGAGACCCAGTACTTC
NA	NA	TRBV7-2	TRBJ2-2	CASSFPGPGELFF	TGTGCCAGCAGCTTCCCAGGTCCCGGGGAGCTGTTTTTT
once	TRBD1	TRBV10-2	TRBJ1-4	CASSRGQGRKNEKLFF	TGCGCCAGCAGTCGGGGACAGGGGAGGAAGAATGAAAAACTGTTTTTT
NA	TRBD1	TRBV6-5	TRBJ2-7	CASSRGQASSYEQYF	TGTGCCAGCAGTCGGGGACAGGCCTCCTCCTACGAGCAGTACTTC
NA	TRBD1	TRBV7-7	TRBJ1-1	CASSRQTGGEGVDTEAFF	TGTGCCAGCAGCCGACAGACAGGGGGAGAGGGTGTTGACACTGAAGCTTTCTTT
NA	TRBD2	TRBV18	TRBJ2-7	CASSPAGGSYEQYF	TGTGCCAGCTCACCGGCGGGAGGGTCTTACGAGCAGTACTTC
NA	NA	TRBV11-2	TRBJ1-1	CASSLGVLGERNTEAFF	TGTGCCAGCAGCTTAGGGGTGTTGGGGGAGAGGAACACTGAAGCTTTCTTT
NA	NA	TRBV10-3	TRBJ1-5	CAISDRGGANQPQHF	TGTGCCATCAGTGATAGGGGGGGGGCCAATCAGCCCCAGCATTTT
NA	NA	TRBV5-1	TRBJ2-1	CASSLRNEQFF	TGCGCCAGCAGCTTGAGAAATGAGCAGTTCTTC
once	NA	TRBV10-1	TRBJ2-1	CASDPRLFF	TGCGCCAGCGACCCCCGCTTGTTCTTC
NA	NA	TRBV4-1	TRBJ2-1	CASSQPFNIHEQFF	TGCGCCAGCAGCCAGCCCTTTAATATCCATGAGCAGTTCTTC
NA	NA	TRBV30	TRBJ2-3	CAWSVQVWADTQYF	TGTGCCTGGAGTGTACAGGTCTGGGCAGATACGCAGTATTTT
NA	NA	TRBV6-5	TRBJ2-7	CATLWGRTSYEQYF	TGTGCCACCCTATGGGGCAGGACTTCGTACGAGCAGTACTTC
NA	TRBD1	TRBV4-2	TRBJ2-3	CASSPGQGETDTQYF	TGTGCCAGCAGCCCGGGACAGGGGGAGACAGATACGCAGTATTTT
NA	TRBD1	TRBV10-1	TRBJ2-1	CASSGTGIGNEQFF	TGCGCCAGCAGCGGGACAGGGATTGGCAATGAGCAGTTCTTC
NA	TRBD2	TRBV10-3	TRBJ2-3	CAISRTSGSSTDTQYF	TGTGCCATCAGTAGGACTAGCGGCTCTAGCACAGATACGCAGTATTTT
NA	NA	TRBV30	TRBJ2-3	CAWAIADTQYF	TGTGCCTGGGCTATAGCGGATACGCAGTATTTT
few	NA	TRBV25-1	TRBJ2-7	CASSAGDYEQYF	TGTGCCAGCAGCGCAGGAGACTACGAGCAGTACTTC
NA	NA	TRBV9	TRBJ2-3	CASSVEGGELDTQYF	TGTGCCAGCAGCGTAGAGGGCGGGGAGCTTGATACGCAGTATTTT
NA	NA	TRBV5-6	TRBJ1-3	CASSIQGLAGNTIYF	TGTGCCAGCAGCATACAGGGTTTGGCGGGAAACACCATATATTTT
NA	NA	TRBV3-1/TRBV3-2	TRBJ2-7	CASSQGAGTYEQYF	TGTGCCAGCAGCCAAGGGGCAGGGACCTACGAGCAGTACTTC
NA	NA	TRBV3-1/TRBV3-2	TRBJ2-7	CASSHGTAGTTYF	TGTGCCAGCAGCCATGGGACCGCCGGGACAACGTACTTC
NA	TRBD2	TRBV27	TRBJ2-1	CASSPWTSGRNEQFF	TGTGCCAGCAGCCCCTGGACTAGCGGACGTAATGAGCAGTTCTTC
NA	TRBD2	TRBV30	TRBJ2-2	CAFWEGRIGELFF	TGTGCCTTTTGGGAGGGCAGGATCGGGGAGCTGTTTTTT
few	NA	TRBV7-5	TRBJ2-2	CVRSSGLAGLPVGELFF	TGTGTCAGAAGCTCTGGACTAGCGGGATTACCCGTCGGGGAGCTGTTTTTT
few	TRBD1	TRBV5-6	TRBJ1-6	CASNMDRGNSPLHF	TGTGCCAGCAACATGGACAGGGGAAATTCACCCCTCCACTTT
NA	NA	TRBV13	TRBJ2-2	CASSLDPGYTGELFF	TGTGCCAGCAGCTTGGACCCTGGGTACACCGGGGAGCTGTTTTTT
NA	NA	TRBV16	TRBJ1-1	CASSKRELNTEAFF	TGTGCCAGCAGCAAGCGGGAGTTGAACACTGAAGCTTTCTTT
NA	NA	TRBV14	TRBJ2-7	CASSSYYEQYF	TGTGCCAGCAGCTCTTACTACGAGCAGTACTTC
NA	TRBD2	TRBV6-2/TRBV6-3	TRBJ2-5	CASSLPRGGLETQYF	TGTGCCAGCAGCCTACCGCGGGGGGGTTTGGAGACCCAGTACTTC
NA	TRBD1	TRBV7-2	TRBJ1-2	CASRKTGFYGYTF	TGTGCCAGCAGGAAGACAGGGTTCTATGGCTACACCTTC
NA	NA	TRBV11-1	TRBJ1-2	CASSLGTEANYGYTF	TGTGCCAGCAGCTTAGGGACCGAAGCTAACTATGGCTACACCTTC
NA	TRBD1	TRBV3-1/TRBV3-2	TRBJ2-7	CASSQARGRYEQYF	TGTGCCAGCAGCCAAGCCAGGGGGCGGTACGAGCAGTACTTC
NA	NA	TRBV30	TRBJ1-2	CAWMRTPNEGYTF	TGTGCCTGGATGCGGACACCAAATGAGGGCTACACCTTC
NA	NA	TRBV30	TRBJ1-5	CAWTPGAAQPQHF	TGTGCCTGGACCCCCGGGGCCGCCCAGCCCCAGCATTTT
NA	TRBD1	TRBV7-9	TRBJ1-1	CASSSGQTNTEAFF	TGTGCCAGCAGCTCGGGACAGACGAACACTGAAGCTTTCTTT
NA	NA	TRBV7-2	TRBJ1-4	CASSLAFGTALLMEEKLFF	TGTGCCAGCAGCTTAGCCTTCGGGACTGCCCTTTTAATGGAGGAAAAACTGTTTTTT
once	TRBD2	TRBV11-3	TRBJ2-1	CASSLDGGSGRANEQFF	TGTGCCAGCAGCTTAGATGGAGGTAGCGGGAGGGCCAATGAGCAGTTCTTC
NA	TRBD2	TRBV6-2/TRBV6-3	TRBJ2-3	CASSFTPQRRTSGSTDTQYF	TGTGCCAGCAGCTTCACCCCACAGAGGAGGACTAGCGGGAGCACAGATACGCAGTATTTT
NA	TRBD1	TRBV6-1	TRBJ1-2	CASSEEGTGIGYTF	TGTGCCAGCAGTGAAGAGGGGACAGGGATTGGCTACACCTTC
NA	NA	TRBV4-1	TRBJ1-4	CASSRTVAGEKLFF	TGCGCCAGCAGCCGGACAGTAGCAGGGGAAAAACTGTTTTTT
NA	NA	TRBV29-1	TRBJ1-3	CSVEAEGIDTIYF	TGCAGCGTTGAGGCCGAGGGAATAGACACCATATATTTT
NA	TRBD1	TRBV28	TRBJ2-7	CASSHDRGQDEQYF	TGTGCCAGCAGCCATGACAGGGGGCAGGACGAGCAGTACTTC
NA	TRBD1	TRBV19	TRBJ1-1	CASSMGTVNTEAFF	TGTGCCAGTAGTATGGGGACAGTGAACACTGAAGCTTTCTTT
once	TRBD2	TRBV7-2	TRBJ2-6	CASSLSGAGANVLTF	TGTGCCAGCAGCTTAAGCGGGGCTGGGGCCAACGTCCTGACTTTC
NA	TRBD2	TRBV3-1/TRBV3-2	TRBJ2-1	CASSQDIAGFNEQFF	TGTGCCAGCAGCCAAGATATAGCGGGATTCAATGAGCAGTTCTTC
NA	TRBD1	TRBV29-1	TRBJ1-2	CSVAPRVRDSNYGYTF	TGCAGCGTTGCTCCTCGAGTCCGGGACAGCAACTATGGCTACACCTTC
once	NA	TRBV19	TRBJ1-2	CASSIGGSSYGYTF	TGTGCCAGTAGTATAGGGGGCAGCTCATATGGCTACACCTTC
NA	NA	TRBV5-1	TRBJ2-1	CASSLGRDRNEQFF	TGCGCCAGCAGCTTGGGGCGGGATAGGAATGAGCAGTTCTTC
NA	NA	TRBV30	TRBJ1-3	CAWDTGAVSGNTIYF	TGTGCCTGGGATACGGGGGCCGTCTCTGGAAACACCATATATTTT
NA	NA	TRBV7-9	TRBJ1-6	CASTRDTAKNSPLHF	TGTGCCAGCACCCGTGATACAGCAAAAAATTCACCCCTCCACTTT
NA	TRBD2	TRBV10-3	TRBJ2-7	CAISTPSGSSYEQYF	TGTGCCATCAGTACCCCTAGCGGGAGCTCCTACGAGCAGTACTTC
NA	NA	TRBV28	TRBJ2-5	CASSRRDSQETQYF	TGTGCCAGCAGTCGACGGGACTCCCAAGAGACCCAGTACTTC
NA	NA	TRBV10-3	TRBJ1-3	CAINSFPGNTIYF	TGTGCCATCAACAGTTTTCCTGGAAACACCATATATTTT
NA	NA	TRBV7-9	TRBJ1-3	CASSSTPGTENTIYF	TGTGCCAGCAGCTCAACCCCAGGGACGGAAAACACCATATATTTT